One sample yielded the 8 T cell receptor beta chains listed below, sequenced in a study of T cell responses to AZD1222 COVID-19 vaccine. Profiled with immunoSEQ multiplex PCR; TCRdb holds only in-frame clones, not every one. The table records roughly 130,000 clones, roughly 89% of them present only once. Here the sequenced sample was peripheral blood, taken 28 days after the second AZD1222 dose. The receptors come from an adult who received the AZD1222 COVID-19 vaccine.

This clone was picked up a small number of times. This rearrangement joins TRBV15 to TRBJ1-3, with D possibly TRBD1 on 5 matching bases. V was trimmed by 0 bases and J by 1 base, leaving 10 bases between them. CDR3 length: 16 amino acids. Germline CDR1 reads LNHNV; CDR2 reads YYDKDF (reference sequence). This CDR3 reads CATSRDRGESGNTIYF. The CDR3 region has the DNA TGTGCCACCAGCAGAGATCGGGGGGAGTCTGGAAACACCATATATTTT.

V usage is TRBV5-6 and J usage is TRBJ1-2, with a possible D match to TRBD1 (6 bases). Germline V gene sequence: CDR1 SGHDT, CDR2 YYEEEE. CDR3 length: 15 residues. Trimming left V 2 bases short and J 4 bases short, with 15 bases between. This CDR3 is CASSFSGGQIYGYTF. The CDR3 coding sequence is TGTGCCAGCAGCTTTTCGGGGGGGCAGATCTATGGCTACACCTTC.

The chain combines TRBV5-1 with TRBJ2-3; TRBD2 agrees at 8 bases. The ends lost 0 bases at V and 6 bases at J; junction bases unmatched: 9. From germline, CDR1 is SGHRS and CDR2 YFSETQ. The CDR3 contains 16 residues. CDR3 loop: CASSLGGRPMGDTQYF. The CDR3 DNA reads as TGCGCCAGCAGCTTGGGCGGGAGGCCCATGGGGGATACGCAGTATTTT.

V usage is TRBV5-1 and J usage is TRBJ2-7; 10 nucleotides align to TRBD2. J lost 6 bases, V lost 3 bases, and 9 bases had no gene match. The CDR3 sequence is 15 residues long. CDR1 is SGHRS, CDR2 YFSETQ, per germline. The CDR3 sequence is CASSSKSGTSAEQYF. The DNA for the CDR3 is TGCGCCAGCAGCTCTAAATCTGGGACTAGCGCCGAGCAGTACTTC.

This clone was observed a single time. This rearrangement joins TRBV10-3 to TRBJ2-2; D is perhaps TRBD1 (5 bases). The CDR3 covers 15 residues. Germline-derived CDR1 and CDR2 are ENHRY and SYGVKD. V gave up 8 bases and J gave up 4 bases, with 17 bases separating them. The CDR3 nucleotides are TGTGCCATCGGAACAGGAAGAACGGCCACCGGGGAGCTGTTTTTT. This sequence encodes CAIGTGRTATGELFF.

The chain uses TRBV2 and TRBJ2-1, with D perhaps TRBD2 (5 bases). Looked up from germline, CDR1 is SNHLY and CDR2 is FYNNEI. The ends were cut back, 6 bases at V and 4 bases at J, with 13 bases in the middle. The CDR3 consists of 14 residues. The CDR3 protein is CASRPRTGYNEQFF. The CDR3 DNA reads TGTGCCAGCAGGCCCCGGACGGGGTACAATGAGCAGTTCTTC.

This chain links TRBV2 with TRBJ2-2; 8 positions match TRBD1. The J segment lost 4 bases and the V segment lost 3 bases, leaving 4 bases of the junction unmatched. Germline CDR1 reads SNHLY; CDR2 reads FYNNEI. The CDR3 loop spans 15 amino acids. This chain's CDR3 is CASSDQGATTGELFF. In DNA, the CDR3 is TGTGCCAGCAGTGATCAGGGGGCGACCACCGGGGAGCTGTTTTTT.

The V and J genes are TRBV5-4 and TRBJ2-7; 12 bases align to TRBD2. V shed 2 bases, J shed 7 bases, and the junction held 10 bases outside the gene matches. The CDR3 spans 16 residues. Per the germline V gene, CDR1 is SGHNT and CDR2 is YYREEE (reference sequence). The CDR3 loop is CASSFGGLAGRNEQYF. The CDR3 DNA follows: TGTGCCAGCAGCTTTGGGGGACTAGCGGGTAGAAATGAGCAGTACTTC.